This T cell receptor (beta chain) was captured by sequencing in a study of blood T cell repertoires in COVID-19. Study-level background: Sites in the United States, Italy and Spain provided acute and convalescent COVID-19 samples.

Authors' methods: Estimation of nucleated cell counts was performed using reference gene primer amplification. The table came from immunoSEQ multiplex PCR; TCRdb's copy has only in-frame clones and leaves some out. That table is the source of V, J and clone size, and D and trimming were worked out from the DNA. Among approximately 270,000 clones listed, approximately 89% were seen once. Assignment of participants to cohorts was predicated upon participant-reported clinical history. Donors of Cohort 3 who recovered were those that had two negative PCRs, clearance, or symptom resolution. This CDR3 has 13 amino acids. The V and J ends lost 8 bases and 1 base, in that order; junction bases with no gene match: 4. Germline loops: CDR1 SGDLS, CDR2 YYNGEE.

This clonotype originated in a woman aged 55-69 years who had recovered from COVID-19. The sample taken for sequencing was PBMCs or T cells enriched from blood (not recorded which). The chain joins TRBV9 to TRBJ2-3; 7 nucleotides agree with TRBD1. The CDR3 DNA follows: TGTGCCAGTGGACAGGTTCGCACAGATACGCAGTATTTT. This encodes CASGQVRTDTQYF.